The 14 T cell receptor beta chains presented below share a single source sample, sequenced in a study of blood T cell repertoires in COVID-19. The assay was immunoSEQ multiplex PCR, and TCRdb's table has in-frame clones only and misses some. The sample gives 100,000 to 150,000 clones, less than 90% of which show up once; 25% to 30% is in the top ten. Sequencing input: peripheral blood. These receptors all stem from a woman over 75 with acute or convalescent COVID-19.

J is TRBJ1-2 and V is TRBV7-8; TRBD1 matches at 8 bases. The J segment lost 3 bases and the V segment lost 6 bases, leaving 6 bases of the junction unmatched. The germline V gene encodes CDR1 SGHVS and CDR2 FQNEAQ. This CDR3 spans 14 amino acids. The CDR3 coding sequence is TGTGCCAGCAGTCCGGCAGGGGGCTACTATGGCTACACCTTC. Protein product: CASSPAGGYYGYTF.

The V and J genes are TRBV11-2 and TRBJ1-2; possibly TRBD1 for D (5 bases). V was cut by 6 bases and J by 3 bases, with 20 bases left in between. Germline CDR1 and CDR2: SGHAT and FQNNGV. This CDR3 is 16 amino acids long. The CDR3 sequence: CASRPISRAFDYGYTF. The DNA of the CDR3 is TGTGCCAGCAGGCCCATAAGCAGGGCCTTTGACTATGGCTACACCTTC. Combining the CDR3 with reference TRBV11-2 and TRBJ1-2 gives the whole variable domain EAGVAQSPRYKIIEKRQSVAFWCNPISGHATLYWYQQILGQGPKLLIQFQNNGVVDDSQLPKDRFSAERLKGVDSTLKIQPAKLEDSAVYLCASRPISRAFDYGYTFGSGTRLTVV.

The V gene is TRBV5-5, the J gene TRBJ1-6; unclear D gene. Germline V lookup: CDR1 SGHKS, CDR2 YYEKEE (reference sequence). Trimming shortened V by 3 bases and J by 9 bases, and 19 bases separated the two germline ends. The length of the CDR3 is 16 residues. CDR3 nucleotide sequence: TGTGCCAGCAGCTCCCCCTCTTCGGGGAGACGTTCACCCCTCCACTTT. Translated: CASSSPSSGRRSPLHF.

The V and J genes are TRBV6-1 and TRBJ2-5; D possibly corresponds to TRBD2 (5 bases). The germline V and J ends were trimmed by 2 bases and 5 bases, with 15 bases remaining between them. CDR1 is MNHNS and CDR2 is SASEGT in the germline V gene. This CDR3 comprises 15 residues. The CDR3 nucleotides are TGTGCCAGCAGTGAACTGACTACTCTGGGCGAGACCCAGTACTTC. Protein product: CASSELTTLGETQYF.

In its sample, this clone was seen a few times. This chain connects TRBV5-5 to TRBJ1-2, with 7 bases aligning to TRBD1. The junction had 8 bases not matched to a gene; V was cut back by 4 bases and J by 5 bases. This CDR3 has 14 residues. Germline loops: CDR1 SGHKS, CDR2 YYEKEE (reference sequence). The CDR3 sequence is CASSTSGTDYGYTF. DNA for the CDR3: TGTGCCAGCAGCACCTCCGGGACAGATTATGGCTACACCTTC.

V and J are TRBV7-3 and TRBJ2-5; possible D gene TRBD2, 5 bases. Germline lookup yields CDR1 SGHTA and CDR2 FQGTGA. V was shortened by 5 bases and J by 5 bases, with 15 bases between the two germline ends. The CDR3 spans 14 residues. This CDR3 is CASSLPGPGETQYF. The CDR3 region has the DNA TGTGCCAGCAGCCTGCCCGGGCCGGGGGAGACCCAGTACTTC.

This clone turned up a few times. The chain couples TRBV5-1 to TRBJ2-7, with 7 bases aligning to TRBD1. Per the germline V gene, CDR1 is SGHRS and CDR2 is YFSETQ. This CDR3 comprises 16 residues. Trimming cost V 0 bases and J 1 base; bases outside gene matches: 7. CDR3 residues: CASSLGGTALSYEQYF. In nucleotides, the CDR3 is TGCGCCAGCAGCTTGGGAGGGACAGCACTTTCCTACGAGCAGTACTTC. Using reference TRBV5-1 and TRBJ2-7 for the parts outside the CDR3, the full variable domain is KAGVTQTPRYLIKTRGQQVTLSCSPISGHRSVSWYQQTPGQGLQFLFEYFSETQRNKGNFPGRFSGRQFSNSRSEMNVSTLELGDSALYLCASSLGGTALSYEQYFGPGTRLTVT.

The chain employs TRBV11-2 and TRBJ2-3; TRBD2 aligns across 13 bases. V gave up 5 bases and J gave up 3 bases; unmatched junction bases: 8. Per germline, CDR1 SGHAT and CDR2 FQNNGV. The CDR3 has 17 residues. The CDR3 sequence is CASSASRTSGGTDTQYF. The CDR3 nucleotides are TGTGCCAGCAGCGCTAGTAGGACTAGCGGGGGAACAGATACGCAGTATTTT.

The chain links TRBV7-6 to TRBJ2-1, with 14 bases fitting TRBD2. Germline V gene lookup returns CDR1 SGHVS and CDR2 FNYEAQ. Losses at the gene ends were 0 bases for V and 3 bases for J; bases not matched to a gene: 7. The CDR3 sequence is 19 residues long. CDR3 sequence (DNA): TGTGCCAGCAGCTTAGCACCGGGACTAGCGGGGGAAAGCTACAATGAGCAGTTCTTC. It specifies CASSLAPGLAGESYNEQFF.

The V call is TRBV6-5, the J call TRBJ1-4; D uncertain. This CDR3 is 15 amino acids long. V was shortened by 5 bases and J by 7 bases, with 17 bases between the two germline ends. From germline, CDR1 is MNHEY and CDR2 SVGAGI. The CDR3 protein is CASSRLLADREKLFF. The CDR3 DNA reads as TGTGCCAGCAGTCGTCTTCTTGCAGATCGTGAAAAACTGTTTTTT.

The gene calls are TRBV7-9 and TRBJ2-1; 8 nucleotides agree with TRBD1. Looked up from germline, CDR1 is SEHNR and CDR2 is FQNEAQ (reference sequence). V lost 1 base to trimming and J lost 7 bases; unmatched junction nucleotides: 3. The CDR3 is 14 residues long. CDR3 nucleotides: TGTGCCAGCAGCTTAGGGACAGGGAGGAATGAGCAGTTCTTC. Encoded protein: CASSLGTGRNEQFF.

CDR3 sequence: CASSYWADTEAFF. DNA for the CDR3: TGTGCCAGCAGTTACTGGGCAGACACTGAAGCTTTCTTT. The V call is TRBV6-2 or TRBV6-3, the J call TRBJ1-1; D remains unclear. V lost 1 base and J 3 bases, leaving 6 bases between the germline ends. The length of the CDR3 is 13 residues. CDR1 and CDR2 (germline): MNHEY, SVGEGT.

This chain joins TRBV2 and TRBJ1-1; TRBD1 matches 7 bases. Looked up from germline, CDR1 is SNHLY and CDR2 is FYNNEI. V gave up 6 bases and J gave up 1 base; unmatched junction bases: 8. The CDR3 totals 15 residues. The CDR3 DNA reads TGTGCCAGCAGGCCCAGGGGGTTGGCGAACACTGAAGCTTTCTTT. Protein: CASRPRGLANTEAFF.

The sample holds many counts of this clone. The chain recombines TRBV5-4 with TRBJ2-4, with D maybe TRBD2 (6 bases). The CDR3 is 17 amino acids. Germline CDR1 reads SGHNT; CDR2 reads YYREEE (reference sequence). Trimming pared 0 bases from V and 2 bases from J, leaving 15 bases between. In nucleotides, the CDR3 is TGTGCCAGCAGCTTGGAGGCGGGGAGGACAACCAAAAACATTCAGTACTTC. Translated: CASSLEAGRTTKNIQYF.